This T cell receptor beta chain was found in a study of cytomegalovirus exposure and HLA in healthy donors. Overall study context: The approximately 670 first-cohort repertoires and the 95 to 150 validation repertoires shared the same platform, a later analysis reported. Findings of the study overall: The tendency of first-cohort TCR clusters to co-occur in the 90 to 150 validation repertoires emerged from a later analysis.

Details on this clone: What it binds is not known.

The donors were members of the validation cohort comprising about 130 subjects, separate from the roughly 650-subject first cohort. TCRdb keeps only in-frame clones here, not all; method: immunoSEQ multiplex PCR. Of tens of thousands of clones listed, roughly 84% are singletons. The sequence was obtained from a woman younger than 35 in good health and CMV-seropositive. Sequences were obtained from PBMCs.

CDR3 nucleotide sequence: TGTGCCAGCTCACCCGGGACAGGGAACTACGAGCAGTACTTC. It codes for CASSPGTGNYEQYF. This chain joins TRBV18 and TRBJ2-7, with 9 bases lining up with TRBD1. The CDR3 has 14 residues. From germline, CDR1 is KGHSH and CDR2 LQKENI. With V trimmed by 3 bases and J by 3 bases, 3 bases remained unmatched.